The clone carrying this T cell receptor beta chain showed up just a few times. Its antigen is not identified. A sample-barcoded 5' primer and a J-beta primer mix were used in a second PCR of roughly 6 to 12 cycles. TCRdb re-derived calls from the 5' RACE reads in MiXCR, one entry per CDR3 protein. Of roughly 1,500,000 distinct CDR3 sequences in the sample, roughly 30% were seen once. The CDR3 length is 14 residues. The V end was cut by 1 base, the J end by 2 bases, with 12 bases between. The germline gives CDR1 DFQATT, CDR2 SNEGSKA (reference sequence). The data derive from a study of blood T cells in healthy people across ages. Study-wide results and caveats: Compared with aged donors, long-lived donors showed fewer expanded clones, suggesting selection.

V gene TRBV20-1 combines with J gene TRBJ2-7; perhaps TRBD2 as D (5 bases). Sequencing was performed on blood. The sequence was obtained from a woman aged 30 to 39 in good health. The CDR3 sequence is CSARGPAATYEQYF. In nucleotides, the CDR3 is TGCAGTGCTAGAGGCCCAGCGGCCACCTACGAGCAGTACTTC.